The T cell receptor beta chain under discussion was sequenced for a study of shared clonotypes between healthy human individuals. The naive CD8 fraction comprised CD45RO-negative cells positively selected for CCR7 and excluded terminally differentiated effector memory CD45RA+ cells. Notes on the study in general: Sequencing depth was predicted to influence how clonotypes are shared among donors. Sharing across four donors was highest in naive CD4 (approximately 5%) and lowest in memory CD8 (around 0.4%).

V lost 7 bases and J 2 bases, leaving 9 bases between the germline ends. CDR3 size: 13 residues. In germline, CDR1 is SGHVS, CDR2 FQNEAQ. Per the original data handling: Junction-only sequences produced by ImmunoSEQ had no quality scores, so filtering differed. Sequencing was performed with immunoSEQ multiplex PCR; in TCRdb, only in-frame clones are kept and a portion is missing. V and J calls and clone size follow that table, whereas D and trimming were derived from the DNA. This sample yields hundreds of thousands of clones, of which around 96% are seen a single time; around 0.11% belongs to the top ten. About this clone itself: The antigen is undetermined.

This clonotype was obtained from a woman in her twenties or thirties in good health. This chain connects TRBV7-8 to TRBJ1-5; D gene ambiguous. The sequenced sample was naive CD8+ T cells sorted from blood. The CDR3 coding sequence is TGTGCCAGCACGGATGGTGGCAATCAGCCCCAGCATTTT. Amino acids: CASTDGGNQPQHF.